This T cell receptor (beta chain) was sequenced during a study of CD8+CD57+ T cells in acquired aplastic anemia. Study context: DNA from sorted CD4+ and CD8+ cells averaged 3.2 ug.

In its sample, this clonotype was seen many times. Genomic DNA templated the TCR beta VDJ and CDR3 profiling. From the reads, TCRdb called clonotypes with MiXCR, one entry per CDR3 protein. Of 350,000 to 450,000 distinct CDR3 sequences listed, roughly 68% were seen once; the top ten hold more than 3.5%. The TCR comes from a human donor in good health, serving as a control. The sequencing input was sorted CD4+, CD8+, or CD8+CD57+ T cells (not recorded which) from PBMCs.

The CDR3 DNA reads as TGTGCCAGCAGCGTGGGGTCGACTAGCGGGGGGGCAGATACGCAGTATTTT. Translating gives CASSVGSTSGGADTQYF. The chain joins TRBV9 to TRBJ2-3; 14 nucleotides line up with TRBD2. Germline values: CDR1 SGDLS, CDR2 YYNGEE. The CDR3 has 17 residues. After removal of 2 bases from V and 4 bases from J, the junction contained 6 bases not matched to a gene.